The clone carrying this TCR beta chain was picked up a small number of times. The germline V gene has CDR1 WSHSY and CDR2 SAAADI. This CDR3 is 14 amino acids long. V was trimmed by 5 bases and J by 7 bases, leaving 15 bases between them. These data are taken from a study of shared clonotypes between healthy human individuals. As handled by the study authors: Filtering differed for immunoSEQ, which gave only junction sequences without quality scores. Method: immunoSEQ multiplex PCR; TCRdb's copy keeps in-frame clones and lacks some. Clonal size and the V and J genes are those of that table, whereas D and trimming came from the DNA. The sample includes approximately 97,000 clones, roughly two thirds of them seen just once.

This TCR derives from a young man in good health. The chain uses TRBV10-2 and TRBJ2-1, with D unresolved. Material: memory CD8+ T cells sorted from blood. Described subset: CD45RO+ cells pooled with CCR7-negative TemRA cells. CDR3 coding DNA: TGCGCCAGCAGTATAAGATCCCGTGTTAATGAGCAGTTCTTC. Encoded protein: CASSIRSRVNEQFF.